The rows below give T cell receptor beta chains drawn from one sample of a study of blood T cell dynamics during melanoma immunotherapy. Generated by immunoSEQ multiplex PCR, the TCRdb table keeps only in-frame clones and is missing some. The data hold 13,000 to 15,000 clones, with around nine tenths observed a single time. The specimen comprised blood, sampled from a patient treated with checkpoint blockade. Source of these receptors: a human donor with melanoma. CDR3s leave out the opening cysteine and the closing phenylalanine or tryptophan. The order of the fields is CDR3 protein, V gene, D gene, J gene. The D gene is left open where the match is weak.

CDR3 protein: ASSLGTPTGELF
V gene: TRBV5-1
D gene: .
J gene: TRBJ2-2

CDR3 protein: AWGQGEETQY
V gene: TRBV30
D gene: TRBD1
J gene: TRBJ2-5

CDR3 protein: ASSSTLAGNTEAF
V gene: TRBV5-6
D gene: .
J gene: TRBJ1-1

CDR3 protein: ASSRPDSGANVLT
V gene: TRBV19
D gene: .
J gene: TRBJ2-6

CDR3 protein: ASSLGRETQY
V gene: TRBV7-9
D gene: TRBD2
J gene: TRBJ2-3

CDR3 protein: ASSQGARGNNSPLH
V gene: TRBV4-3
D gene: .
J gene: TRBJ1-6

CDR3 protein: ASSQEWRQGHEQY
V gene: TRBV4-3
D gene: TRBD1
J gene: TRBJ2-7

CDR3 protein: ASSEQGLGNQPQH
V gene: TRBV2
D gene: .
J gene: TRBJ1-5

CDR3 protein: ASSGGEGVDNEQF
V gene: TRBV7-9
D gene: .
J gene: TRBJ2-1

CDR3 protein: ASSPGLASTDTQY
V gene: TRBV18
D gene: TRBD2
J gene: TRBJ2-3

CDR3 protein: ASSTGGEQY
V gene: TRBV11-2
D gene: TRBD1
J gene: TRBJ2-7

CDR3 protein: AWRGQGAGELF
V gene: TRBV30
D gene: TRBD1
J gene: TRBJ2-2

CDR3 protein: ASSSGRLGVQETQY
V gene: TRBV7-2
D gene: .
J gene: TRBJ2-5

CDR3 protein: ASSPRTSVYEQY
V gene: TRBV7-2
D gene: TRBD2
J gene: TRBJ2-7

CDR3 protein: ASSRTLADNEQF
V gene: TRBV5-1
D gene: .
J gene: TRBJ2-1

CDR3 protein: ASQRTDSNYGYT
V gene: TRBV9
D gene: .
J gene: TRBJ1-2

CDR3 protein: ASSFYRASGTGGTDTQY
V gene: TRBV7-9
D gene: .
J gene: TRBJ2-3

CDR3 protein: ASSDRFGGYT
V gene: TRBV19
D gene: .
J gene: TRBJ1-2

CDR3 protein: ASSPGVRESSYNEQF
V gene: TRBV5-6
D gene: .
J gene: TRBJ2-1

CDR3 protein: ASSIDLAYEQY
V gene: TRBV19
D gene: .
J gene: TRBJ2-7

CDR3 protein: ASSYSRASNQPQH
V gene: TRBV6-5
D gene: .
J gene: TRBJ1-5

CDR3 protein: ASRGLRQGLENTIY
V gene: TRBV19
D gene: TRBD1
J gene: TRBJ1-3

CDR3 protein: ASSMGTAGYGYT
V gene: TRBV27
D gene: .
J gene: TRBJ1-2

CDR3 protein: ASRRGGLGQPQH
V gene: TRBV6-5
D gene: .
J gene: TRBJ1-5

CDR3 protein: ASSDFGQGWTQH
V gene: TRBV6-6
D gene: TRBD1
J gene: TRBJ1-5

CDR3 protein: ASSAEGIHGYT
V gene: TRBV7-2
D gene: .
J gene: TRBJ1-2

CDR3 protein: ASSPDRSYEQY
V gene: TRBV18
D gene: .
J gene: TRBJ2-7

CDR3 protein: ASSPRLNRESDGYT
V gene: TRBV18
D gene: .
J gene: TRBJ1-2

CDR3 protein: ASSQDRVIAHEQY
V gene: TRBV4-1
D gene: .
J gene: TRBJ2-7

CDR3 protein: ASSPSGAAYNEQF
V gene: TRBV27
D gene: .
J gene: TRBJ2-1